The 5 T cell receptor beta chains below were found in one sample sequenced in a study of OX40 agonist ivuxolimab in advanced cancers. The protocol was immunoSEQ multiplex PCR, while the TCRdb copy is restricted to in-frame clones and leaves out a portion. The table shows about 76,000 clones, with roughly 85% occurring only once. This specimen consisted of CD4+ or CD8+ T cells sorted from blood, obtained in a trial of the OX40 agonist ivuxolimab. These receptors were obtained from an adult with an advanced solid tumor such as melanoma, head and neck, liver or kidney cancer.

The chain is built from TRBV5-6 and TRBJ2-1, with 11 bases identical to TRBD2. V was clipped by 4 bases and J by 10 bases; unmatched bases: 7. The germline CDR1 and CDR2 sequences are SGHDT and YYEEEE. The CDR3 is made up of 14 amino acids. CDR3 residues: CASSLSGGAYEQFF. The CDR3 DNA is TGTGCCAGCAGCCTTAGCGGGGGGGCCTACGAGCAGTTCTTC.

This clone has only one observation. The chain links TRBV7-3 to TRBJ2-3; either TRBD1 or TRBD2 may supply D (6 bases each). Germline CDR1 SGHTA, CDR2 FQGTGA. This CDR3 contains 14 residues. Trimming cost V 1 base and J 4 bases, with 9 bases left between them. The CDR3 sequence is CASSLNGGPDTQYF. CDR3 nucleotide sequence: TGTGCCAGCAGCTTAAACGGGGGCCCAGATACGCAGTATTTT.

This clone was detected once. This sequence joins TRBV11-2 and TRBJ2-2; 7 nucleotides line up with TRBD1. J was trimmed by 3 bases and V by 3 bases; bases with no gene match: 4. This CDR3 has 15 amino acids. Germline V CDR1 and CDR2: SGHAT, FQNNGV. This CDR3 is CASSLRTGHTGELFF. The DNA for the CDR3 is TGTGCCAGCAGCTTGAGGACAGGCCACACCGGGGAGCTGTTTTTT.

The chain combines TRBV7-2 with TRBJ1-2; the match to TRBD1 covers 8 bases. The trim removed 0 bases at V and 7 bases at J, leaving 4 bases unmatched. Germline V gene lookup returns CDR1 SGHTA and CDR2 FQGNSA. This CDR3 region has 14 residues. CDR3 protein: CASSLARQGFGYTF. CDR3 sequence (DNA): TGTGCCAGCAGCTTAGCTAGACAGGGGTTTGGCTACACCTTC. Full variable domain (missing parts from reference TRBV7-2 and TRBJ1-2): GAGVSQSPSNKVTEKGKDVELRCDPISGHTALYWYRQSLGQGLEFLIYFQGNSAPDKSGLPSDRFSAERTGGSVSTLTIQRTQQEDSAVYLCASSLARQGFGYTFGSGTRLTVV.

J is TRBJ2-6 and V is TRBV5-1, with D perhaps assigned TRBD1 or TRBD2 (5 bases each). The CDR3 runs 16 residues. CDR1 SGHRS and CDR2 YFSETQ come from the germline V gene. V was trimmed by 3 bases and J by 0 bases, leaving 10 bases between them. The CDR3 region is CASSWDRISGANVLTF. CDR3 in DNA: TGCGCCAGCAGCTGGGACCGGATCTCTGGGGCCAACGTCCTGACTTTC.